These T cell receptor beta chains were read from a single sample in a study of T cell responses to AZD1222 COVID-19 vaccine. Using immunoSEQ multiplex PCR, the repertoire was profiled, and TCRdb retains in-frame clones only, with some absent. The table shows 120,000 to 150,000 clones, with just over 90% occurring only once. Sample: peripheral blood, taken on day 0 of MenACWY control vaccination. All receptors derive from an adult in good health. Each CDR3 is given without its conserved first and last residue.

V gene,CDR3 protein
TRBV18,ASSPRGRESTEAF
TRBV24-1,ATGEGGGTGELF
TRBV7-8,ASSLASTGRDSPLH
TRBV3-1/TRBV3-2,ASSLGQGAVGGYT
TRBV5-1,ASSLSTGFTEAF
TRBV12-3/TRBV12-4,ASSLGNYEQY
TRBV28,ASTVGGAQTAYSNQPQH
TRBV4-1,ASRGDGFYSTDTQY
TRBV27,ASSQRGGEPQH
TRBV7-3,ASSLKGGTDHKAF
TRBV27,ASRRGDQPQH
TRBV7-3,ASSLTSGRTETQY
TRBV2,ASSEGYRGNYGYT
TRBV29-1,SVIRTSADEQF
TRBV14,ASSQWTRGTEAF
TRBV5-4,ASSRDMNTEAF
TRBV7-9,ASSLGLRQGRVGYGYT
TRBV6-1,ASSEAGKAGGYT
TRBV4-1,ASSQVRDRRGHSGANVLT
TRBV12-3/TRBV12-4,ASRLGTGGYT
TRBV27,ASRGQGSSYEQY
TRBV4-2,ASSQDGLGGDGVHNQPQH
TRBV10-3,AISVDWYTEAF
TRBV4-1,ASSATVPYEQY
TRBV6-5,ASSYSTMGGGTEAF
TRBV19,ASSKGLGNSPLH
TRBV10-2,ASSDSRGTITGELF
TRBV4-1,ASSQGDRGNTEAF
TRBV7-9,ASTNPGTSGSTDTQY
TRBV13,ASSDTPSGRATDTQY
TRBV7-3,ASSLTRRDRPKDEQY
TRBV7-8,ASSLQGGRGYT
TRBV7-9,ASSPGLFTGELF
TRBV4-1,ASSQERKSPGYT
TRBV27,ASSFQGRETQY
TRBV6-5,ASSFSDSSNQPQH
TRBV3-1/TRBV3-2,ASSQSFLGEQY
TRBV5-1,ASSSQISGNTIY
TRBV5-5,ASYQKGGRTDTQY
TRBV5-1,ASSQTTGTGADTQY
TRBV7-9,ASSLGQGSSYEQY
TRBV3-1/TRBV3-2,ASSQQGGWPQH
TRBV12-3/TRBV12-4,ASSFYNTEAF
TRBV28,ASSPGQGIYGYT
TRBV11-2,ASSLAFRDYGYT
TRBV10-3,AIRTDSYEQY